This passage covers 29 T cell receptor beta chains from one sample sequenced in a study of blood T cells in healthy people across ages. Next came a second PCR, run for 7 to 11 cycles, which used a sample-barcoded 5' primer along with a J-beta primer mix. Using its own MiXCR run on the 5' RACE reads, TCRdb lists one record per CDR3 protein. The sample has roughly 700,000 distinct CDR3 sequences, 32% seen once. The sequenced sample consisted of blood. These receptors all come from a woman of 80 years or more in good health.

The gene calls are TRBV6-6 and TRBJ2-1, with D perhaps TRBD2 (6 bases). V shed 2 bases and J shed 2 bases, with 16 bases lying between them. The CDR3 is 17 residues long. Germline CDR1 is MNHNY and CDR2 is SVGAGI (reference sequence). The CDR3 reads CASSYGRQQGAYNEQFF. Here the CDR3 DNA reads TGTGCCAGCAGTTACGGGAGGCAGCAGGGCGCCTACAATGAGCAGTTCTTC.

Ten or more counts support this clonotype. The chain is built from TRBV20-1 and TRBJ1-6; D gene uncertain. This CDR3 region has 17 residues. With 1 base removed from V and 6 bases from J, the gap between germline ends came to 19 bases. CDR1 and CDR2 (germline): DFQATT, SNEGSKA (reference sequence). The CDR3 DNA sequence: TGCAGTGCTAGAGGGTTCCCTGTGACCGACTTTAATTCACCCCTCCACTTT. This translates into CSARGFPVTDFNSPLHF.

The table lists this clonotype with a few counts. The rearrangement links TRBV29-1 to TRBJ2-5; 9 nucleotides align to TRBD1. The J call could be wrong; TRBJ2-7 is a better fit for the DNA end. Germline CDR1 is SQVTM and CDR2 is ANQGSEA. There are 12 residues in the CDR3. The CDR3 DNA sequence: TGCAGCGTGCACAGGGGGCTCGACGAGCAGTACTTC. Protein: CSVHRGLDEQYF.

This clonotype was counted ten times or more. J is TRBJ2-3 and V is TRBV7-2; 11 bases align to TRBD2. The germline gives CDR1 SGHTA, CDR2 FQGNSA. The CDR3 runs 17 residues. J lost 0 bases, V lost 6 bases, and 8 bases had no gene match. CDR3 in amino acids: CASRLAGGYYSTDTQYF. The CDR3 DNA sequence: TGTGCCAGCAGGCTAGCGGGGGGTTACTATAGCACAGATACGCAGTATTTT.

This clonotype has more than one count but fewer than ten. A much more abundant neighbour one base away suggests this may be a read error. The chain carries TRBV2 and TRBJ2-5, with TRBD2 matching 7 bases. The CDR3 contains 12 residues. Unmatched junction bases numbered 14, after V lost 11 bases and J lost 11 bases. In germline, CDR1 is SNHLY, CDR2 FYNNEI. The CDR3: CAFLRLASEQYF. DNA for the CDR3: TGTGCCTTCCTGAGACTAGCATCTGAGCAGTACTTC.

About this clonotype: The junction differs from germline at one of its ends, possibly a read error. The chain combines TRBV9 with TRBJ1-4, with D possibly matching TRBD1 (5 bases). The CDR3 totals 16 residues. Germline CDR1 SGDLS, CDR2 YYNGEE. The CDR3 region has the DNA TGTGCCAGCAGCGCGGGGACGAGGACGGCCAATGAAAAACGGTTTTTT. It encodes CASSAGTRTANEKRFF.

V usage is TRBV29-1 and J usage is TRBJ1-4; 7 nucleotides line up with TRBD1. The CDR3 has 14 amino acids. Germline CDR1 SQVTM, CDR2 ANQGSEA. J lost 10 bases, V lost 5 bases, and 13 bases had no gene match. The CDR3 region is CSVLGRGRTGKLFF. CDR3 nucleotide sequence: TGCAGCGTTTTGGGGAGGGGGCGAACTGGAAAACTGTTTTTT.

On this clonotype itself: In this CDR3 the conserved last residue, phenylalanine or tryptophan, is missing, so a read error is likely. The chain has TRBV6-5 and TRBJ2-5; D assignment may be TRBD1 or TRBD2 (5 bases each). CDR3 size: 16 residues. Germline-derived CDR1 and CDR2 are MNHEY and SVGAGI. V lost 6 bases and J lost 1, with 18 bases in between. CDR3 amino acids: CASSDPGTQVQETQYL. The CDR3 nucleotides read TGTGCCAGCAGCGACCCCGGGACCCAAGTCCAAGAGACCCAGTACCTC.

The chain carries TRBV2 and TRBJ2-4; D assignment may be TRBD1 or TRBD2 (5 bases each). The length of the CDR3 is 12 residues. The germline V gene encodes CDR1 SNHLY and CDR2 FYNNEI. Between the trimmed V and J ends, which lost 6 bases and 13 bases, there was a span of 16 bases. The CDR3 DNA reads as TGTGCCAGCAGATTAGGGGAGTTGGAGCAGTACTTC. Residues: CASRLGELEQYF.

This clonotype was seen a handful of times. The chain recombines TRBV5-1 with TRBJ1-5, with a weak D call TRBD1 (6 bases). V was shortened by 4 bases and J by 0 bases, with 14 bases between the two germline ends. This CDR3 is 16 amino acids long. CDR1 and CDR2 (germline): SGHRS, YFSETQ. CDR3 residues: CASSPDGTSSNQPQHF. The CDR3 nucleotides read TGCGCCAGCAGCCCCGATGGGACAAGTAGCAATCAGCCCCAGCATTTT.

This clonotype showed up many times. J is TRBJ2-1 and V is TRBV7-2, with D hard to call. Germline V gene data show CDR1 as SGHTA and CDR2 as FQGNSA. V was pared by 4 bases and J by 7 bases, with 11 bases between. The CDR3 covers 13 residues. Written as DNA, the CDR3 is TGTGCCAGCAGCTCGGGCCCTTGGAATGAGCAGTTCTTC. It codes for CASSSGPWNEQFF. Drawing the rest from reference TRBV7-2 and TRBJ2-1, the complete variable domain is GAGVSQSPSNKVTEKGKDVELRCDPISGHTALYWYRQSLGQGLEFLIYFQGNSAPDKSGLPSDRFSAERTGGSVSTLTIQRTQQEDSAVYLCASSSGPWNEQFFGPGTRLTVL.

This clonotype has only a few counts. The genes are TRBV19 and TRBJ1-1; tentatively, D is TRBD1 (5 bases). This CDR3 contains 15 residues. Trimming left V 6 bases short and J 1 base short, with 15 bases between. CDR1 and CDR2 from the germline V gene are LNHDA and SQIVND (reference sequence). The CDR3 sequence is CASRFQGGGNTEAFF. For the CDR3, the DNA is TGTGCCAGTAGATTCCAGGGCGGCGGGAACACTGAAGCTTTCTTT.

This clonotype was counted many times. J is TRBJ2-5 and V is TRBV20-1; possibly TRBD1 or TRBD2 for D (6 bases each). This CDR3 is 13 amino acids long. Germline V gives CDR1 DFQATT, CDR2 SNEGSKA (reference sequence). In nucleotides, the CDR3 is TGCAGGATCGGGGGACAATACCAAGAGACCCAGTACTTC. This gives the protein CRIGGQYQETQYF.

This clonotype was observed at least ten times. This chain uses TRBV7-9 with TRBJ1-2; tentatively, D is TRBD1 (6 bases). The V gene's germline CDR1 is SEHNR and CDR2 FQNEAQ (reference sequence). CDR3 length: 15 amino acids. V lost 5 bases, J lost 5 bases, and 18 bases lay in between. The CDR3 loop reads CASSPRAPGVYGYTF. The CDR3, as DNA: TGTGCCAGCAGCCCCCGGGCCCCAGGGGTATATGGCTACACCTTC. Using reference TRBV7-9 and TRBJ1-2 for the parts outside the CDR3, the full variable domain is DTGVSQNPRHKITKRGQNVTFRCDPISEHNRLYWYRQTLGQGPEFLTYFQNEAQLEKSRLLSDRFSAERPKGSFSTLEIQRTEQGDSAMYLCASSPRAPGVYGYTFGSGTRLTVV.

Many counts were recorded for this clonotype. The CDR3 protein is CASSFDRRSYGYTF. The CDR3 region has the DNA TGTGCCAGCAGTTTTGACAGGAGGAGCTATGGCTACACCTTC. V and J are TRBV12-3 or TRBV12-4 and TRBJ1-2, with a possible D match to TRBD1 (6 bases). The CDR3 contains 14 residues. Deletions cut 3 bases from V and 4 bases from J, with 12 bases between.

At least ten counts were recorded for this clonotype. V and J are TRBV30 and TRBJ1-2; D is unresolved. This CDR3 has 12 amino acids. Trimming took off 5 bases at V and 2 bases at J, with 9 bases between the two ends. The germline V gene encodes CDR1 GTSNPN and CDR2 SVGIG (reference sequence). CDR3 DNA: TGTGCCTGGGAGGGCAGCAACTATGGCTACACCTTC. Translating it yields CAWEGSNYGYTF.

There are many counts of this clonotype. The chain uses TRBV15 and TRBJ2-3; 9 nucleotides match TRBD2. In germline, CDR1 is LNHNV, CDR2 YYDKDF (reference sequence). V lost 1 base to trimming and J lost 2 bases; unmatched junction nucleotides: 7. This CDR3 has 17 amino acids. The CDR3 reads CATSRVSSGGFTDTQYF. The CDR3 DNA reads as TGTGCCACCAGCAGAGTTAGTAGCGGGGGATTCACAGATACGCAGTATTTT.

This clonotype was picked up many times. This chain connects TRBV3-1 to TRBJ2-5; the D call may be TRBD1 or TRBD2 (5 bases each). CDR3 length: 17 residues. Trimming stripped 3 bases from V and 5 bases from J, with 22 bases between. The germline V gene encodes CDR1 LGHDT and CDR2 YNNKEL (reference sequence). In DNA form, the CDR3 reads TGTGCCAGCAGCCACACCCGGACTCCCCAGGGACGGGAGACCCAGTACTTC. Its protein is CASSHTRTPQGRETQYF.

This clonotype was seen at least ten times. V and J are TRBV7-2 and TRBJ1-6; TRBD1 is a possible D gene (6 bases). From germline, CDR1 is SGHTA and CDR2 FQGNSA. The ends were cut back, 7 bases at V and 8 bases at J, with 18 bases in the middle. The CDR3 covers 15 residues. CDR3 region: CASILFAGADSPLHF. The CDR3 DNA follows: TGTGCCAGCATCCTGTTTGCGGGGGCAGATTCACCCCTCCACTTT.

In this sample, this clonotype turned up a few times. The chain has TRBV5-1 and TRBJ1-5; possibly TRBD1 for D (5 bases). CDR3 size: 17 residues. V was pared by 4 bases and J by 5 bases, with 22 bases between. Germline CDR1 reads SGHRS; CDR2 reads YFSETQ. The CDR3 DNA reads as TGCGCCAGCAGCCCTGGAGTCCGGACACGGGATTATCAGCCCCAGCATTTT. It encodes CASSPGVRTRDYQPQHF.

This clonotype was observed many times. The chain employs TRBV29-1 and TRBJ1-5; 7 bases match TRBD1. Per the germline V gene, CDR1 is SQVTM and CDR2 is ANQGSEA. Losses at the gene ends were 0 bases for V and 7 bases for J; bases not matched to a gene: 3. The CDR3 sequence is 13 residues long. The CDR3 is CSVEEQGDQPQHF. The CDR3 DNA is TGCAGCGTTGAAGAGCAGGGGGACCAGCCCCAGCATTTT. Full variable domain (rest looked up from reference TRBV29-1 and TRBJ1-5): SAVISQKPSRDICQRGTSLTIQCQVDSQVTMMFWYRQQPGQSLTLIATANQGSEATYESGFVIDKFPISRPNLTFSTLTVSNMSPEDSSIYLCSVEEQGDQPQHFGDGTRLSIL.

Details on this clonotype: This CDR3 is missing its conserved last phenylalanine or tryptophan, likely due to a read error. J is TRBJ1-2 and V is TRBV7-9, with 7 bases that match TRBD1. The CDR3 totals 16 residues. CDR1 SEHNR and CDR2 FQNEAQ come from the germline V gene (reference sequence). The ends lost 4 bases at V and 1 base at J; junction bases unmatched: 9. The CDR3 DNA is TGTGCCAGCAGCTGCGCACGGGACAGAAATAACTATGGCTACACCGTC. Translated, it gives CASSCARDRNNYGYTV.

At least ten counts were recorded for this clonotype. The chain carries TRBV7-3 and TRBJ2-5, with D perhaps matching TRBD2 (6 bases). V lost 5 bases, J lost 5 bases, and 15 bases lay in between. From germline, CDR1 is SGHTA and CDR2 FQGTGA. This CDR3 has 14 residues. CDR3 sequence: CASSPLVGGETQYF. As DNA, the CDR3 is TGTGCCAGCAGCCCCCTTGTCGGGGGTGAGACCCAGTACTTC.

This clonotype was seen many times. V gene TRBV12-3 or TRBV12-4 combines with J gene TRBJ2-3; D tentatively reads TRBD1 or TRBD2 (5 bases each). V was pared by 5 bases and J by 2 bases, with 11 bases between. The CDR3 has 14 amino acids. CDR3 coding DNA: TGTGCCAGCAGTCGATCGGGACCCACAGATACGCAGTATTTT. As protein: CASSRSGPTDTQYF.

This clonotype was counted ten times or more. The CDR3 bases are TGTGCCAGCAGCTCTAGTGGGACAGCGACCGAGGCCCAGTACTTC. It is translated as CASSSSGTATEAQYF. The J gene is TRBJ2-5, the V gene TRBV9, with 7 bases fitting TRBD1. Trimming at V came to 4 bases and at J to 9 bases, leaving 15 bases not matched to a gene. The CDR3 is 15 residues long. Germline V gives CDR1 SGDLS, CDR2 YYNGEE.

This clonotype was seen at least ten times. This chain joins TRBV6-1 and TRBJ2-7; 8 bases are shared with TRBD1. With V trimmed by 4 bases and J by 0 bases, 11 bases remained unmatched. Germline loops: CDR1 MNHNS, CDR2 SASEGT. The CDR3 has 17 residues. The CDR3 here is CASSAGMGQVSSYEQYF. DNA of the CDR3: TGTGCCAGCAGTGCAGGGATGGGACAGGTAAGCTCCTACGAGCAGTACTTC.

This clonotype was seen just once. A clone one base away is much larger, so this may be a read error. This chain uses TRBV12-3 or TRBV12-4 with TRBJ1-4; maybe TRBD1 (5 bases). Trimming removed 8 bases at V and 12 bases at J, with 25 bases between. The CDR3 spans 15 residues. In DNA form, the CDR3 reads TGTGCCAGCGGCCTTTCCGGGACGCCGCGCGCGGAACTGTTTTTT. It specifies CASGLSGTPRAELFF.

This clonotype turned up a few times. This chain connects TRBV5-5 to TRBJ2-1; D call uncertain. V lost 4 bases, J lost 9 bases, and 8 bases lay in between. Germline V CDR1 and CDR2: SGHKS, YYEKEE (reference sequence). The CDR3 runs to 11 residues. The CDR3 protein is CASSNYGEQFF. The CDR3 DNA is TGTGCCAGCAGCAACTACGGTGAGCAGTTCTTC.

This clonotype was found many times. This rearrangement joins TRBV27 to TRBJ1-2; 7 nucleotides align to TRBD1. Germline V gene lookup returns CDR1 MNHEY and CDR2 SMNVEV (reference sequence). The CDR3 extends over 15 amino acids. The V gene end was trimmed by 5 bases and the J gene end by 0 bases; junction bases not matched to a gene: 6. The CDR3 region has the DNA TGTGCCAGCAGTCCAGGGGGGGTACCTAACTATGGCTACACCTTC. This encodes CASSPGGVPNYGYTF.